The 6 T cell receptor beta chains in this list originate from one sample, sequenced in a study of OX40 agonist ivuxolimab in advanced cancers. Using immunoSEQ multiplex PCR, the repertoire was profiled, and TCRdb retains in-frame clones only, with some absent. In the table there are about 21,000 clones, around 87% of which are singletons. Source: CD4+ or CD8+ T cells sorted from blood, taken in a trial of the OX40 agonist ivuxolimab. Source of these receptors: an adult with an advanced solid tumor such as melanoma, head and neck, liver or kidney cancer.

V usage is TRBV7-3 and J usage is TRBJ1-1; D is unresolved. Trimming shortened V by 1 base and J by 3 bases, and 9 bases separated the two germline ends. Germline-derived CDR1 and CDR2 are SGHTA and FQGTGA. The CDR3 has 14 amino acids. The DNA for the CDR3 is TGTGCCAGCAGCTTAAGTGAGGACCACACTGAAGCTTTCTTT. It specifies CASSLSEDHTEAFF.

The V gene is TRBV9, the J gene TRBJ2-1; D is ambiguous. The V end was cut by 0 bases, the J end by 0 bases, with 13 bases between. CDR1 and CDR2 from the germline V gene are SGDLS and YYNGEE. CDR3 length equals 17 residues. CDR3 sequence reads: CASSVGQGYPSYNEQFF. CDR3 nucleotide sequence: TGTGCCAGCAGCGTAGGTCAAGGGTACCCCTCCTACAATGAGCAGTTCTTC.

V and J are TRBV4-1 and TRBJ2-3, with TRBD2 matching 10 bases. Germline V lookup: CDR1 MGHRA, CDR2 YSYEKL. The ends lost 1 base at V and 6 bases at J; junction bases unmatched: 13. This CDR3 has 18 residues. The CDR3 region is CASSQGLAGANLNDTQYF. CDR3 coding DNA: TGCGCCAGCAGCCAAGGCCTAGCGGGGGCCAACCTTAACGATACGCAGTATTTT.

The gene calls are TRBV29-1 and TRBJ1-3, with D possibly TRBD1 on 5 matching bases. The CDR3 is 14 residues long. The germline V and J ends were trimmed by 1 base and 1 base, with 8 bases remaining between them. The germline V gene has CDR1 SQVTM and CDR2 ANQGSEA. DNA of the CDR3: TGCAGCGTTGAAGGGACACCATCTGGAAACACCATATATTTT. Its translation is CSVEGTPSGNTIYF.

The rearrangement joins TRBV29-1 to TRBJ2-1; the D gene could be TRBD1 or TRBD2 (5 bases each). With 1 base removed from V and 2 bases from J, the gap between germline ends came to 12 bases. CDR3 length: 15 residues. CDR1 and CDR2 (germline): SQVTM, ANQGSEA. CDR3 DNA sequence: TGCAGCGTTGAAGGGGGGAGAACCCCCTACAATGAGCAGTTCTTC. Translating it yields CSVEGGRTPYNEQFF.

J is TRBJ2-1 and V is TRBV11-1, with 16 nucleotides matching TRBD2. CDR3 length: 18 amino acids. V dropped 3 bases and J dropped 6; count of bases not matched to a gene: 8. Germline-derived CDR1 and CDR2 are SGHAT and FQDESV (reference sequence). In DNA, the CDR3 is TGTGCCAGCAGCTTGGGGACTAGCGGGGGGGTGCGTTTCAATGAGCAGTTCTTC. Translated: CASSLGTSGGVRFNEQFF.